This TCR beta chain was recorded in a study of T cells in Graves' hyperthyroidism and ophthalmopathy. This clonotype was observed at least ten times. Its antigen is still unknown. V shed 5 bases and J shed 2 bases, with 13 bases lying between them. Germline CDR1 and CDR2: MDHEN and SYDVKM. The CDR3 is 14 residues long. The CDR3 regions of TCR beta were amplified from RNA transcripts. TCR CDR3 regions were first amplified by RT-PCR with HTBI primers. TCRdb ran MiXCR on the multiplex PCR reads and lists one entry per CDR3 protein. The top ten clones hold around a quarter of a sample with approximately 360,000 distinct CDR3 sequences, about a sixth of them seen once. Investigators excluded patients with uncontrolled infection, other autoimmune disease, pregnancy or lactation. The blood was taken when hyperthyroidism was first diagnosed, before any ophthalmopathy symptoms showed up. Overall study results and limits: Most expanded thyroid clonotypes above 0.001 recurred in blood.

The material sequenced was blood. The sequence was obtained from a woman aged 18-30 years with Graves' hyperthyroidism that later progressed to Graves' ophthalmopathy. The chain has TRBV28 and TRBJ2-7, with a possible D match to TRBD1 (5 bases). The CDR3: CASSLLREAYEQYF. The CDR3 DNA is TGTGCCAGCAGTCTTCTCAGGGAAGCCTACGAGCAGTACTTC.